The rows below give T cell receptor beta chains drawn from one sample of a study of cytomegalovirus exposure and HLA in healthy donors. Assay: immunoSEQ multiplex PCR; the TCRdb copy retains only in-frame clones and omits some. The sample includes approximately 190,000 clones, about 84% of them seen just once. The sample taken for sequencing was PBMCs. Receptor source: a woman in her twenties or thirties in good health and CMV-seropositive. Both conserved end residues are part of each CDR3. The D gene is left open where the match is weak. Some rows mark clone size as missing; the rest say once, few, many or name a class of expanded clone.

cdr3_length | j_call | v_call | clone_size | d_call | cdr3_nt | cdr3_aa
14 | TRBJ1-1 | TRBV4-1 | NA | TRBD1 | TGCGCCAGCAGCCCGGGACAGCGCAACACTGAAGCTTTCTTT | CASSPGQRNTEAFF
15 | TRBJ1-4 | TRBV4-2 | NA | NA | TGTGCCAGCAGCCCTTTGGTGAGCGGTCATGAAAAACTGTTTTTT | CASSPLVSGHEKLFF
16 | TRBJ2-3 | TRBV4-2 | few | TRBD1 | TGTGCCAGCAGCCAAGAAGGGGGCTTTAATACAGATACGCAGTATTTT | CASSQEGGFNTDTQYF
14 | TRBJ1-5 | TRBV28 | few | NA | TGTGCCAGCAGTTCCCCAGGGAGCAATCAGCCCCAGCATTTT | CASSSPGSNQPQHF
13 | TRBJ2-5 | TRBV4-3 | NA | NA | TGCGCCAGCAGCCACGGACGGGGGCGGGAGCAGTACTTC | CASSHGRGREQYF
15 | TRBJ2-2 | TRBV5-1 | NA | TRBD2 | TGCGCCAGCAGCTTGGAGCTAGCGGGGACCGGGGAGCTGTTTTTT | CASSLELAGTGELFF
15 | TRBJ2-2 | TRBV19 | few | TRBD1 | TGTGCCACCCTCCGGGACAGGGAGAGGACCGGGGAGCTGTTTTTT | CATLRDRERTGELFF
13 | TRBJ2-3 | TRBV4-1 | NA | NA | TGCGCCAGCAGCCGCACAGGCCCAGATACGCAGTATTTT | CASSRTGPDTQYF
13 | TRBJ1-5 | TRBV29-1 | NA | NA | TGCAGCGTTGAAACGGCGGTGGGTCAGCCCCAGCATTTT | CSVETAVGQPQHF
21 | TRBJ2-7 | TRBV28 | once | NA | TGTGCCAGCAGTTTATGGGGGGGTTGGGCAGAACACACTATGGGCGGCCACGAGCAGTACTTC | CASSLWGGWAEHTMGGHEQYF
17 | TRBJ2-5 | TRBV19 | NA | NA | TGTGCCAGTAGTATTAGACTCCGAGTAGGGGCGGTAGAGACCCAGTACTTC | CASSIRLRVGAVETQYF
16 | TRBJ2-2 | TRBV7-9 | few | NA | TGTTCCAGCAGCTTTTGGCGGGCTCGAGGCACCGGGGAGCTGTTTTTT | CSSSFWRARGTGELFF
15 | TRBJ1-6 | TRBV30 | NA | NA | TGTGCCTGGAGTCCAACCAGGGTGACGAATTCACCCCTCCACTTT | CAWSPTRVTNSPLHF
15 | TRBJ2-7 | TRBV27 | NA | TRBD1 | TGTGCCAGCAGTTCGGGACAGGCTTTCTCCTACGAGCAGTACTTC | CASSSGQAFSYEQYF
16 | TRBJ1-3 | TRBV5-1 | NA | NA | TGCGCCAGCAGCTTGAAGGGCCGGGGTGAAGGAAACACCATATATTTT | CASSLKGRGEGNTIYF
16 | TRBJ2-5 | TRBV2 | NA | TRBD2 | TGTGCCAGCTCCGCCGGTCTAGCGGAGCCCCAAGAGACCCAGTACTTC | CASSAGLAEPQETQYF
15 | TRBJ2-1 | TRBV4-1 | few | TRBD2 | TGCGCCAGCAGCCAAATCGCTAGCGGAGGTAATGAGCAGTTCTTC | CASSQIASGGNEQFF
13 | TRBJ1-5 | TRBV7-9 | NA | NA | TGTTCCAGCAGCTTAGGAGGGTCCCAGCCCCAGCATTTT | CSSSLGGSQPQHF
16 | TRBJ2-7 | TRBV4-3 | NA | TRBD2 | TGCGCCAGCAGCCAAGATCCTCCTAGCGGGATTGATAGGCAGTACTTC | CASSQDPPSGIDRQYF
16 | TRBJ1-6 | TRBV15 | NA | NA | TGTGCCACCAGCAGAGTTCCGGGAGGAGATAATTCACCCCTCCACTTT | CATSRVPGGDNSPLHF
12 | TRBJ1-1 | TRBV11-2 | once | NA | TGTGCCAGCAGCTTAGATATTACTGAAGCTTTCTTT | CASSLDITEAFF
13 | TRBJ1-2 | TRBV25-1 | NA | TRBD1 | TGTGCCAGCAGTCAGGGGGCCGGCTATGGCTACACCTTC | CASSQGAGYGYTF
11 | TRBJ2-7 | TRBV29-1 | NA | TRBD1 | TGCAGCGTGGGGACAGTCTACGAGCAGTACTTC | CSVGTVYEQYF
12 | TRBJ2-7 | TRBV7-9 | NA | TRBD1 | TGTGCCAGCAGGTCACAGGGGGGCGAGCAGTACTTC | CASRSQGGEQYF
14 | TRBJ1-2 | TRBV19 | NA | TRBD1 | TGTGCCAGTACCGGGACAGGGGGGAACTATGGCTACACCTTC | CASTGTGGNYGYTF
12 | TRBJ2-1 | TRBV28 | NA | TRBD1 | TGTGCCAGCAGTTTCAGGGGGAATGAGCAGTTCTTC | CASSFRGNEQFF
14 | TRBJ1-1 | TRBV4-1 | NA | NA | TGCGCCAGCAGCCACCGACAGACCAACACTGAAGCTTTCTTT | CASSHRQTNTEAFF
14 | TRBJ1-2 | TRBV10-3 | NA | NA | TGTGCCATCAGGTCCCTACTAAGTGGGGAGGGCTACACCTTC | CAIRSLLSGEGYTF
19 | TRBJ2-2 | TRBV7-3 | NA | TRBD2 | TGTGCCAGCAGCTCCAGGACTAGCGTAGCGAGGTCGAACACCGGGGAGCTGTTTTTT | CASSSRTSVARSNTGELFF
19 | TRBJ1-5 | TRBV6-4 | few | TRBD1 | TGTGCCAGCAGTGACTCGAATCCCCTCGGGACAGGAAAGGGTCAGCCCCAGCATTTT | CASSDSNPLGTGKGQPQHF
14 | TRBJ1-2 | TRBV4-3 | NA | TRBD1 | TGCGCCAGCAGCCCGGAACAGGGGAGGTATGGCTACACCTTC | CASSPEQGRYGYTF
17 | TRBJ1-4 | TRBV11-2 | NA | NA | TGTGCCAGCAGCTTAGAATTGGCGGGAATCACTAATGAAAAACTGTTTTTT | CASSLELAGITNEKLFF
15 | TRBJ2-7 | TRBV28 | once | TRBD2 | TGTGCCAGCAGTTTTCGGACTAGCGGGAGCTACGAGCAGTACTTC | CASSFRTSGSYEQYF
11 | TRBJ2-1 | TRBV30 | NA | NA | TGTGCCTGGAGAGAGAATAGTGAGCAGTTCTTC | CAWRENSEQFF
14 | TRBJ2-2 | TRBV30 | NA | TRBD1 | TGTGCCATCGGACAGGACACGAACACCGGGGAGCTGTTTTTT | CAIGQDTNTGELFF
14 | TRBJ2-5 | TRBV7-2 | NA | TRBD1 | TGTGCCAGCAGCCGGGACAGGGCACAAGAGACCCAGTACTTC | CASSRDRAQETQYF
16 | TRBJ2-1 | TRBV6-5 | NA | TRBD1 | TGTGCCAGCAGTTACTCGAGACAGGGGGGCTACAATGAGCAGTTCTTC | CASSYSRQGGYNEQFF
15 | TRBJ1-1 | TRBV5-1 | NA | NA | TGCGCCAGCAGCTTTAGTTTGTCGGGGAACACTGAAGCTTTCTTT | CASSFSLSGNTEAFF
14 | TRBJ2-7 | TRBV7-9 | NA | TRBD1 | TGTGCCAGCAGCTTGGACAGGGAACACTACGAGCAGTACTTC | CASSLDREHYEQYF
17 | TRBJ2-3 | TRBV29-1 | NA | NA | TGCAGCGTTGAAGGGCAGTGGATTGGGGGTCGGACAGATACACAGTATTTT | CSVEGQWIGGRTDTQYF
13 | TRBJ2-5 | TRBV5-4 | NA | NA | TGTGCCAGCAGGATGGCAGGGGAAGAGACCCAGTACTTC | CASRMAGEETQYF
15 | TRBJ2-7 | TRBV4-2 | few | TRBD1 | TGTGCCAGCAGCCCAAGGACAGGGGGCTCCTACGAGCAGTACTTC | CASSPRTGGSYEQYF
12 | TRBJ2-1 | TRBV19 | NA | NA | TGTGCCAGTAGTATCTACTACAATGAGCAGTTCTTC | CASSIYYNEQFF
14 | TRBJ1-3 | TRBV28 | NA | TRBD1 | TGTGCCAGCAGTCGCGGACAGGGGGGGAACACCATATATTTT | CASSRGQGGNTIYF
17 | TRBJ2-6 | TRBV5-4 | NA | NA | TGTGCCAGCAGCTCTGTGACAGGAAGCTCTGGGGCCAACGTCCTGACTTTC | CASSSVTGSSGANVLTF
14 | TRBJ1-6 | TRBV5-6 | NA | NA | TGTGCCAGCAGCTTGCCGACAGGAAATTCACCCCTCCACTTT | CASSLPTGNSPLHF
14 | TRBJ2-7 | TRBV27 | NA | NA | TGTGCCAGCAGTCGCAACTCTCAGGGTGTCGAGCAGTACTTC | CASSRNSQGVEQYF
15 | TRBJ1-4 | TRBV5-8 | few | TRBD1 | TGTGCCGGGGACAGGGGGCTTATCCGCGGTGAAAAACTGTTTTTT | CAGDRGLIRGEKLFF